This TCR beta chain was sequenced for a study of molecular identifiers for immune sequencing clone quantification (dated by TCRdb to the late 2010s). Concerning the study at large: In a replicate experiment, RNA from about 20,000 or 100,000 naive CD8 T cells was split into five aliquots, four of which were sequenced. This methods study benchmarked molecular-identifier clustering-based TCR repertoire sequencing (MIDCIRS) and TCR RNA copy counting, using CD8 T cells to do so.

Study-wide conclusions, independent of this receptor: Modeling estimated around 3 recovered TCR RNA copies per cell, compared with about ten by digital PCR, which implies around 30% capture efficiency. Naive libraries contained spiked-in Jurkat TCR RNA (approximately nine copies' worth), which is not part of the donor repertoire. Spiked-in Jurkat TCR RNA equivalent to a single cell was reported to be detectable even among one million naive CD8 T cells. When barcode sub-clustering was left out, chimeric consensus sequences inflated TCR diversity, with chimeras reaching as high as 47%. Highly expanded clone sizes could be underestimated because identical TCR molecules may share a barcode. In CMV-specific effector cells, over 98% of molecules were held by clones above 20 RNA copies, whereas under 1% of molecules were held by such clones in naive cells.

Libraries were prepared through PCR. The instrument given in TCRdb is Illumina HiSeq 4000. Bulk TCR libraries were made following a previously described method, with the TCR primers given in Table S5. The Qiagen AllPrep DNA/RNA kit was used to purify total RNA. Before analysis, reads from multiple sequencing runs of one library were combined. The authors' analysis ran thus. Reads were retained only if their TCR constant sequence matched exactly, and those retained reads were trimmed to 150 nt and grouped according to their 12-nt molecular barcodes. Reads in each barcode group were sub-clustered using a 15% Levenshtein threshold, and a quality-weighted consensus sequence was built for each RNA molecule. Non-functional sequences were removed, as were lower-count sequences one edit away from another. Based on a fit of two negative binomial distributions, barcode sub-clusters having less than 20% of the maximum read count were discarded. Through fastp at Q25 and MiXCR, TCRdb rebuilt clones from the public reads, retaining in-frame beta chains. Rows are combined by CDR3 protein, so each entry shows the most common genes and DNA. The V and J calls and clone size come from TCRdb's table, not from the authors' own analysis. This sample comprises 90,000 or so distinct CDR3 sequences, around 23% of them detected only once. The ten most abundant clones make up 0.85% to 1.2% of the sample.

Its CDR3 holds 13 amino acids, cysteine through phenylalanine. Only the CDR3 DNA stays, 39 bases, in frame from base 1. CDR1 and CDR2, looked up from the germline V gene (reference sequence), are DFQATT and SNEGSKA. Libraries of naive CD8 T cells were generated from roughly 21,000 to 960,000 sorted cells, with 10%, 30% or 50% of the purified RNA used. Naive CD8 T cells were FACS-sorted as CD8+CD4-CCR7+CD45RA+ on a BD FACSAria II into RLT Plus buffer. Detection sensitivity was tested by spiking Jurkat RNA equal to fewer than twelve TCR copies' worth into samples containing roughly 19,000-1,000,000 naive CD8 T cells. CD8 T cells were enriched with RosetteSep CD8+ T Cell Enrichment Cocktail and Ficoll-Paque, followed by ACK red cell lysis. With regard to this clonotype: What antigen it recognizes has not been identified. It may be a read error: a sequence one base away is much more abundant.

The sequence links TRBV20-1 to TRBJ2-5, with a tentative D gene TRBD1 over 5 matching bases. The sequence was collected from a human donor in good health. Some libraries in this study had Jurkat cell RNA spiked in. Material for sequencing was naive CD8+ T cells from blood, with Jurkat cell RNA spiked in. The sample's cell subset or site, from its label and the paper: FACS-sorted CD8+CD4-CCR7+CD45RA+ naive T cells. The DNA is TGCGGTGCTACCGACAGACAGAAAGAGACCCAGTACTTC. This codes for CGATDRQKETQYF.